Presented here are 26 T cell receptor beta chains from one specimen sequenced in a study of T cell responses to AZD1222 COVID-19 vaccine. Clones were sequenced by immunoSEQ multiplex PCR, and TCRdb holds only the in-frame ones, with some missing. The sample has around 150,000 clones; over 65% are singletons. Here the sequenced sample was peripheral blood, taken on day 0 of AZD1222 vaccination. These receptor sequences come from an adult in good health.

The J gene is TRBJ2-7, the V gene TRBV11-2, with D uncertain. CDR1 and CDR2 from the germline V gene are SGHAT and FQNNGV. The CDR3 covers 12 residues. Trimming took 4 bases from V and 5 from J, leaving 9 bases between them. CDR3 sequence: CASSYILDEQYF. CDR3 in DNA: TGTGCCAGCAGCTATATACTTGACGAGCAGTACTTC.

This clone was found once. V usage is TRBV3-1 (or the pseudogene TRBV3-2) and J usage is TRBJ1-5; no reliable D call. CDR1 and CDR2 from the germline V gene are LGHDT and YNNKEL (reference sequence). This CDR3 has 13 residues. Trimming removed 0 bases from V and 7 bases from J, with 7 bases in between. The CDR3 DNA reads as TGTGCCAGCAGCCAAGATCGCGTCCAGCCCCAGCATTTT. It codes for CASSQDRVQPQHF.

The CDR3 loop is CASRDSGGYTF. DNA for the CDR3: TGTGCCAGCAGGGACAGCGGTGGCTACACCTTC. The chain employs TRBV6-5 and TRBJ1-2; tentatively, D is TRBD1 (6 bases). CDR3 length: 11 amino acids. The V gene's germline CDR1 is MNHEY and CDR2 SVGAGI. Deletions cut 6 bases from V and 7 bases from J, with 9 bases between.

This sequence joins TRBV7-6 and TRBJ1-3; D remains ambiguous. V dropped 3 bases and J dropped 0 bases, with 9 bases sitting between them. The CDR3 sequence is 15 residues long. Germline V CDR1 and CDR2: SGHVS, FNYEAQ. The CDR3 sequence: CASSFNSNSGNTIYF. CDR3 sequence (DNA): TGTGCCAGCAGCTTTAACAGCAACTCTGGAAACACCATATATTTT.

The rearrangement links TRBV5-1 to TRBJ1-5, with 8 bases identical to TRBD1. The CDR3 sequence is 14 residues long. CDR1 is SGHRS and CDR2 is YFSETQ in the germline V gene. V was pared by 5 bases and J by 5 bases, with 6 bases of the junction left unmatched. The DNA of the CDR3 is TGCGCCAGCAGACCCGGGACAGGTGATCAGCCCCAGCATTTT. Protein product: CASRPGTGDQPQHF.

V and J are TRBV18 and TRBJ2-7; 9 nucleotides line up with TRBD1. V was clipped by 0 bases and J by 3 bases; unmatched bases: 3. This CDR3 region has 15 residues. Germline V CDR1 and CDR2: KGHSH, LQKENI. Here the CDR3 DNA reads TGTGCCAGCTCACCACCGGGACAGGGATTCTACGAGCAGTACTTC. This gives the protein CASSPPGQGFYEQYF.

The rearrangement links TRBV3-1 (or the pseudogene TRBV3-2) to TRBJ1-5; D may be TRBD1 (6 bases). This CDR3 comprises 15 residues. Trimming shortened V by 0 bases and J by 5 bases, and 11 bases separated the two germline ends. Germline assignment: CDR1 LGHDT and CDR2 YNNKEL (reference sequence). CDR3 loop: CASSQDGQPYQPQHF. The CDR3 nucleotides read TGTGCCAGCAGCCAAGACGGACAGCCCTATCAGCCCCAGCATTTT.

A note on this clone: The junction and the germline gene differ at one end; a read error may be behind it. The rearrangement links TRBV4-1 to TRBJ1-4; 7 nucleotides line up with TRBD1. This CDR3 spans 15 amino acids. Germline CDR1 MGHRA, CDR2 YSYEKL. The CDR3 DNA reads TGCGCCAGCAGTCAAGACAGGGCATATAATGAAAAACTGTTTTTT. Amino acids: CASSQDRAYNEKLFF.

The chain links TRBV5-1 to TRBJ1-2; D not resolved. This CDR3 has 12 residues. CDR1 and CDR2 from the germline V gene are SGHRS and YFSETQ. Trimming left V 4 bases short and J 8 bases short, with 12 bases between. The CDR3 region has the DNA TGCGCCAGCAGCAGAGGACCAGGAGGCTACACCTTC. Its protein is CASSRGPGGYTF.

The rearrangement links TRBV6-5 to TRBJ2-7; 7 bases match TRBD1. The length of the CDR3 is 14 residues. Germline V gives CDR1 MNHEY, CDR2 SVGAGI. V was pared by 6 bases and J by 3 bases, with 8 bases of the junction left unmatched. The CDR3, as DNA: TGTGCCAGCAGACCCCTGGGGGACAGCTACGAGCAGTACTTC. This encodes CASRPLGDSYEQYF.

The V gene is TRBV4-1, the J gene TRBJ1-1; 10 nucleotides agree with TRBD1. CDR1 is MGHRA, CDR2 YSYEKL, per germline. This CDR3 has 17 residues. Losses at the gene ends were 4 bases for V and 0 bases for J; bases not matched to a gene: 8. CDR3 sequence reads: CASSPDRGGFMNTEAFF. CDR3 sequence (DNA): TGCGCCAGCAGCCCGGACAGGGGGGGTTTCATGAACACTGAAGCTTTCTTT.

J is TRBJ2-7 and V is TRBV19, with no clear D. In germline, CDR1 is LNHDA, CDR2 SQIVND (reference sequence). The CDR3 contains 15 residues. Trimming removed 3 bases from V and 0 bases from J, with 12 bases in between. The CDR3 loop reads CASSIGQPSSYEQYF. In DNA form, the CDR3 reads TGTGCCAGTAGTATCGGGCAGCCTAGCTCCTACGAGCAGTACTTC.

This chain connects TRBV5-5 to TRBJ1-5, with 7 bases matching TRBD1. Germline V gene data show CDR1 as SGHKS and CDR2 as YYEKEE (reference sequence). After removal of 0 bases from V and 7 bases from J, the junction contained 4 bases not matched to a gene. CDR3 size: 14 residues. The CDR3 is CASSLVTGEQPQHF. The CDR3 DNA follows: TGTGCCAGCAGCTTGGTAACAGGGGAACAGCCCCAGCATTTT.

V and J are TRBV5-4 and TRBJ2-3; no definite D call. CDR3 length: 11 residues. Per germline, CDR1 SGHNT and CDR2 YYREEE (reference sequence). Trimming shortened V by 5 bases and J by 7 bases, and 8 bases separated the two germline ends. The CDR3 here is CASRAQNTQYF. The CDR3 DNA reads as TGTGCCAGCAGAGCACAAAATACGCAGTATTTT.

The chain couples TRBV3-1 (or the pseudogene TRBV3-2) to TRBJ1-1; possible D gene TRBD1, 5 bases. Germline lookup yields CDR1 LGHDT and CDR2 YNNKEL (reference sequence). This CDR3 spans 15 amino acids. With 0 bases removed from V and 1 base from J, the gap between germline ends came to 9 bases. CDR3 in amino acids: CASSQEADRNTEAFF. In nucleotides, the CDR3 is TGTGCCAGCAGCCAAGAGGCCGACAGGAACACTGAAGCTTTCTTT.

The table lists this clone with a count of one. The rearrangement uses TRBV5-6 and TRBJ2-2, with 8 bases lining up with TRBD2. This CDR3 region has 18 residues. With V trimmed by 4 bases and J by 4 bases, 15 bases remained unmatched. The germline V gene encodes CDR1 SGHDT and CDR2 YYEEEE. CDR3 in DNA: TGTGCCAGCAGCCACGCCGAACTAGCGGATTGGATCACCGGGGAGCTGTTTTTT. It yields the protein CASSHAELADWITGELFF.

This rearrangement joins TRBV28 to TRBJ1-5; D remains ambiguous. The CDR3 extends over 15 amino acids. The germline gives CDR1 MDHEN, CDR2 SYDVKM. Trimming shortened V by 7 bases and J by 1 base, and 14 bases separated the two germline ends. The CDR3 coding sequence is TGTGCCAGCACAACGGTATTCGGAAGCAATCAGCCCCAGCATTTT. This sequence encodes CASTTVFGSNQPQHF.

The table lists this clone with a few counts. The chain joins TRBV27 to TRBJ1-6, with unresolved D. CDR1 and CDR2 (germline): MNHEY, SMNVEV (reference sequence). The CDR3 length is 14 residues. Trimming cost V 2 bases and J 7 bases, with 9 bases left between them. The CDR3 loop is CASSLQRPNSPLHF. The CDR3 DNA is TGTGCCAGCAGTTTACAGCGTCCGAATTCACCCCTCCACTTT.

The J gene is TRBJ1-4, the V gene TRBV28; a weak D match, TRBD1 (5 bases). The CDR3 extends over 12 amino acids. Trimming took off 9 bases at V and 2 bases at J, with 7 bases between the two ends. Germline V CDR1 and CDR2: MDHEN, SYDVKM. CDR3 protein: CASGGTNEKLFF. The CDR3 DNA follows: TGTGCCAGTGGGGGGACTAATGAAAAACTGTTTTTT.

The chain has TRBV6-5 and TRBJ1-3, with D tentatively TRBD1 (6 bases). The germline gives CDR1 MNHEY, CDR2 SVGAGI. The germline V and J ends were trimmed by 0 bases and 6 bases, with 15 bases remaining between them. This CDR3 is 16 amino acids long. DNA of the CDR3: TGTGCCAGCAGTTACTCTGCAACAGGGAGGGAAAACACCATATATTTT. Its protein is CASSYSATGRENTIYF.

This clone was detected only once. The CDR3 here is CASSYPRDSGELFF. The CDR3 nucleotides read TGTGCCAGCAGTTACCCTCGGGACTCCGGGGAGCTGTTTTTT. V and J are TRBV6-5 and TRBJ2-2, with D perhaps TRBD2 (6 bases). CDR1 is MNHEY and CDR2 is SVGAGI in the germline V gene. Trimming cost V 2 bases and J 6 bases, with 10 bases left between them. CDR3 length: 14 residues.

The CDR3 loop is CASSYSMGGPNTEAFF. DNA of the CDR3: TGTGCCAGCAGTTACTCGATGGGGGGGCCGAACACTGAAGCTTTCTTT. The V call is TRBV6-5, the J call TRBJ1-1; D is possibly TRBD1 (6 bases). V was shortened by 0 bases and J by 1 base, with 12 bases between the two germline ends. The CDR3 has 16 amino acids. The germline V gene encodes CDR1 MNHEY and CDR2 SVGAGI.

The chain couples TRBV27 to TRBJ2-7; D not certain. CDR3 length: 14 amino acids. Trimming took 7 bases from V and 4 from J, leaving 17 bases between them. Germline CDR1 MNHEY, CDR2 SMNVEV (reference sequence). The CDR3 sequence is CASMVGRGSYEQYF. The DNA for the CDR3 is TGTGCCAGCATGGTGGGCCGTGGGTCATACGAGCAGTACTTC.

V gene TRBV30 combines with J gene TRBJ1-5; 8 bases match TRBD1. Germline V gene sequence: CDR1 GTSNPN, CDR2 SVGIG (reference sequence). CDR3 length equals 15 residues. Unmatched junction bases numbered 7, after V lost 2 bases and J lost 4 bases. CDR3 sequence: CAWSQGANGNQPQHF. The CDR3 nucleotides read TGTGCCTGGAGTCAGGGGGCGAATGGGAATCAGCCCCAGCATTTT.

The chain is built from TRBV28 and TRBJ1-2; 9 nucleotides line up with TRBD1. The V and J ends lost 5 bases and 4 bases, in that order; junction bases with no gene match: 8. The V gene's germline CDR1 is MDHEN and CDR2 SYDVKM. The CDR3 extends over 15 amino acids. The CDR3 DNA sequence: TGTGCCAGCAGTCCCTGGGACAGGGCGGCCTATGGCTACACCTTC. Translating gives CASSPWDRAAYGYTF.

This chain connects TRBV7-3 to TRBJ2-1; perhaps D is TRBD1 or TRBD2 (5 bases each). Germline CDR1 and CDR2: SGHTA and FQGTGA. Deletions cut 2 bases from V and 2 bases from J, with 10 bases between. CDR3 length: 15 residues. CDR3 nucleotides: TGTGCCAGCAGCTTAGGGGGAAACGCCTACAATGAGCAGTTCTTC. This gives the protein CASSLGGNAYNEQFF. Complete variable domain (other parts from reference TRBV7-3 and TRBJ2-1): GAGVSQTPSNKVTEKGKYVELRCDPISGHTALYWYRQSLGQGPEFLIYFQGTGAADDSGLPNDRFFAVRPEGSVSTLKIQRTERGDSAVYLCASSLGGNAYNEQFFGPGTRLTVL.